This TCR beta chain was retrieved from a study of blood T cell repertoires in COVID-19. Study at large: Collection of acute and convalescent COVID-19 samples took place in the United States, Italy and Spain. T cells, B-cell-depleted T cells, or PBMCs provided the cDNA or gDNA that served as material.

The CDR3 is 15 amino acids. CDR1 SGHRS and CDR2 YFSETQ come from the germline V gene. The J segment lost 2 bases and the V segment lost 6 bases, leaving 5 bases of the junction unmatched. How the authors handled the data: Nucleated cell number was recorded as an estimate derived from reference gene primer amplification. Sequenced by immunoSEQ multiplex PCR; TCRdb stores in-frame clones only, minus some. V and J calls and clone size are copied from that table; D and trimming were computed from the DNA. The sample lists about 39,000 clones, around 90% occurring once. The chain employs TRBV5-1 and TRBJ2-3; TRBD1 aligns across 11 bases. The sequence was obtained from a man in his sixties with acute or convalescent COVID-19. Sequences were obtained from peripheral blood. The CDR3 nucleotides read TGCGCCAGCAACCTCGGACAGGGGGCCACAGATACGCAGTATTTT. It specifies CASNLGQGATDTQYF.